A single sample is the source of the 14 T cell receptor beta chains below, sequenced in a study of shared clonotypes between healthy human individuals. Data came from immunoSEQ multiplex PCR; TCRdb stores just in-frame clones and leaves some out. The sample consists of roughly 2.5 million clones, around 90% of them appearing once. Sequencing was performed on naive CD4+ T cells sorted from blood. The subset was: CD45RA+ positively selected. The source of these receptors is a man between 18 and 35 years old in good health.

This clone appeared a single time. The CDR3, as DNA: TGTGCCAGCAGCCCAGAGGGGGTTCACACTGAAGCTTTCTTT. It encodes CASSPEGVHTEAFF. This sequence joins TRBV27 and TRBJ1-1; a weak D match, TRBD1 (6 bases). V was clipped by 6 bases and J by 3 bases, with 14 bases between them. Germline CDR1 reads MNHEY; CDR2 reads SMNVEV (reference sequence). This CDR3 is built from 14 residues.

The gene calls are TRBV10-1 and TRBJ2-1; the D is unclear. Germline V gene sequence: CDR1 WNHNN, CDR2 SYGVQD (reference sequence). Deletions cut 4 bases from V and 3 bases from J, with 7 bases between. This CDR3 contains 13 residues. DNA for the CDR3: TGCGCCAGCAGTGCCGGCAGCTACAATGAGCAGTTCTTC. It yields the protein CASSAGSYNEQFF.

The chain employs TRBV7-8 and TRBJ1-1; a possible D gene is TRBD1 (6 bases). Germline CDR1 SGHVS, CDR2 FQNEAQ. This CDR3 has 15 residues. Trimming pared 5 bases from V and 5 bases from J, leaving 18 bases between. The CDR3 DNA is TGTGCCAGCAGCGCCCGAACGGGGGCGACGACTGAAGCTTTCTTT. Protein: CASSARTGATTEAFF. Looking up the rest from reference TRBV7-8 and TRBJ1-1 gives the full variable domain: GAGVSQSPRYKVAKRGQDVALRCDPISGHVSLFWYQQALGQGPEFLTYFQNEAQLDKSGLPSDRFFAERPEGSVSTLKIQRTQQEDSAVYLCASSARTGATTEAFFGQGTRLTVV.

This chain joins TRBV9 and TRBJ2-7; possibly TRBD1 for D (6 bases). Germline CDR1 and CDR2: SGDLS and YYNGEE. Trimming removed 0 bases from V and 2 bases from J, with 9 bases in between. This CDR3 has 14 amino acids. The CDR3, as DNA: TGTGCCAGCAGCGTAGTCCCAGGGGCCTACGAGCAGTACTTC. As protein: CASSVVPGAYEQYF. The entire variable domain, with the rest obtained from reference TRBV9 and TRBJ2-7, is as follows: DSGVTQTPKHLITATGQRVTLRCSPRSGDLSVYWYQQSLDQGLQFLIQYYNGEERAKGNILERFSAQQFPDLHSELNLSSLELGDSALYFCASSVVPGAYEQYFGPGTRLTVT.

This chain uses TRBV6-1 with TRBJ1-4; 9 nucleotides line up with TRBD1. Germline-derived CDR1 and CDR2 are MNHNS and SASEGT. Trimming cost V 4 bases and J 7 bases; bases outside gene matches: 10. CDR3 length equals 16 residues. CDR3 loop: CASSGYTGGRGEKLFF. The CDR3, as DNA: TGTGCCAGCAGTGGGTACACAGGGGGCAGGGGTGAAAAACTGTTTTTT.

The J gene is TRBJ1-1, the V gene TRBV7-3; TRBD1 agrees at 11 bases. Germline lookup yields CDR1 SGHTA and CDR2 FQGTGA. Unmatched junction bases numbered 3, after V lost 4 bases and J lost 11 bases. CDR3 length: 12 residues. CDR3 DNA sequence: TGTGCCAGCAGCTCAGGACAGGGGGCGGCTTTCTTT. It codes for CASSSGQGAAFF.

As to this clone: Other DNA variants within this sample encode the same CDR3. The rearrangement uses TRBV6-5 and TRBJ2-7, with a tentative D call TRBD2 (5 bases). Trimming cost V 7 bases and J 2 bases, with 12 bases left between them. The CDR3 is made up of 13 amino acids. Per the germline V gene, CDR1 is MNHEY and CDR2 is SVGAGI. As DNA, the CDR3 is TGTGCCAGCACCAGGACGGGAACCTACGAGCAGTACTTC. This codes for CASTRTGTYEQYF.

J is TRBJ1-2 and V is TRBV5-8, with a weak D call TRBD1 (6 bases). Trimming shortened V by 1 base and J by 5 bases, and 12 bases separated the two germline ends. Germline CDR1 SGHTS, CDR2 YDEGEE. The CDR3 extends over 14 amino acids. The CDR3, as DNA: TGTGCCAGCAGCTTGTTAAAGACAGGATATGGCTACACCTTC. It translates to CASSLLKTGYGYTF.

The genes are TRBV6-5 and TRBJ1-1, with D hard to call. The CDR3 runs 13 residues. Germline CDR1 MNHEY, CDR2 SVGAGI. Between the trimmed V and J ends, which lost 7 bases and 0 bases, there was a span of 9 bases. This chain's CDR3 is CASTLSMNTEAFF. CDR3 DNA sequence: TGTGCCAGCACCCTATCCATGAACACTGAAGCTTTCTTT.

The CDR3 sequence is CASSLGSGTAPGGFF. The CDR3, as DNA: TGTGCCAGCAGCTTAGGGTCCGGGACCGCCCCCGGCGGGTTCTTC. V and J are TRBV7-2 and TRBJ2-1, with D possibly being TRBD1 or TRBD2 (5 bases each). Trimming removed 1 base at V and 15 bases at J, with 22 bases between. This CDR3 comprises 15 residues. CDR1 is SGHTA, CDR2 FQGNSA, per germline. The full variable domain, its missing parts supplied by reference TRBV7-2 and TRBJ2-1, is GAGVSQSPSNKVTEKGKDVELRCDPISGHTALYWYRQSLGQGLEFLIYFQGNSAPDKSGLPSDRFSAERTGGSVSTLTIQRTQQEDSAVYLCASSLGSGTAPGGFFGPGTRLTVL.

This chain connects TRBV28 to TRBJ2-1; the match to TRBD2 covers 11 bases. Trimming at V came to 1 base and at J to 7 bases, leaving 3 bases not matched to a gene. The CDR3 totals 15 residues. CDR1 is MDHEN and CDR2 is SYDVKM in the germline V gene. CDR3 DNA sequence: TGTGCCAGCAGTTTATATACTAGCGGGAGAAATGAGCAGTTCTTC. It specifies CASSLYTSGRNEQFF.

The chain carries TRBV12-5 and TRBJ2-5; 11 nucleotides align to TRBD1. Looked up from germline, CDR1 is LGHNT and CDR2 is FRNRAP. This CDR3 is built from 16 residues. J gave up 4 bases and V 0 bases, and 4 bases lay outside the gene matches. DNA of the CDR3: TGTGCTAGTGGTTTGGTAGGTGGACAGGGGGCAGAGACCCAGTACTTC. It yields the protein CASGLVGGQGAETQYF.

V and J are TRBV11-2 and TRBJ2-7; D might be TRBD1 (6 bases). Germline V gene data show CDR1 as SGHAT and CDR2 as FQNNGV. This CDR3 comprises 14 residues. The V end was cut by 5 bases, the J end by 6 bases, with 17 bases between. CDR3: CASSPYQGRGEQYF. The DNA of the CDR3 is TGTGCCAGCAGCCCATATCAGGGGCGAGGCGAGCAGTACTTC.

The chain is built from TRBV7-6 and TRBJ2-7; D ambiguous. Per germline, CDR1 SGHVS and CDR2 FNYEAQ. Trimming cost V 0 bases and J 7 bases, with 19 bases left between them. The CDR3 is 16 residues long. CDR3 sequence (DNA): TGTGCCAGCAGCTTAGCCCCGGTTCTGTCGGGTAATGAGCAGTACTTC. This sequence encodes CASSLAPVLSGNEQYF. Full variable domain (rest looked up from reference TRBV7-6 and TRBJ2-7): GAGVSQSPRYKVTKRGQDVALRCDPISGHVSLYWYRQALGQGPEFLTYFNYEAQQDKSGLPNDRFSAERPEGSISTLTIQRTEQRDSAMYRCASSLAPVLSGNEQYFGPGTRLTVT.